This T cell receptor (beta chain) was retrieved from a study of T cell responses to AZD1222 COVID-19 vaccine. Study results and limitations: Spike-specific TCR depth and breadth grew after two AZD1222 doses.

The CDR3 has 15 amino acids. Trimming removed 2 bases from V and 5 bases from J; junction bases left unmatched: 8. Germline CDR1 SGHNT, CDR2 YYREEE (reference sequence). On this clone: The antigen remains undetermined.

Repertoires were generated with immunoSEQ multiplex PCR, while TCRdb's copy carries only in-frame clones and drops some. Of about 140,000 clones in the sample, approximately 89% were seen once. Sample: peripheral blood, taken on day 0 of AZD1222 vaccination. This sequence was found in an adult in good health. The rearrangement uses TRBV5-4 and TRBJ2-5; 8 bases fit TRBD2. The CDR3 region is CASSLTIAGGETQYF. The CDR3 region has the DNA TGTGCCAGCAGCTTAACGATTGCGGGAGGCGAGACCCAGTACTTC. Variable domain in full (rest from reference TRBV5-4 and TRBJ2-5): ETGVTQSPTHLIKTRGQQVTLRCSSQSGHNTVSWYQQALGQGPQFIFQYYREEENGRGNFPPRFSGLQFPNYSSELNVNALELDDSALYLCASSLTIAGGETQYFGPGTRLLVL.